This T cell receptor beta chain is drawn from a study of cytomegalovirus exposure and HLA in healthy donors. Study details: HLA-typed donors were the source of about 85 million unique TCRs held in an early data release.

V was trimmed by 4 bases and J by 1 base, leaving 12 bases between them. The CDR3 extends over 15 amino acids. The V gene's germline CDR1 is SGDLS and CDR2 YYNGEE. PCR used 60 Vbeta primers and 13 Jbeta primers. Using immunoSEQ multiplex PCR, the repertoire was profiled, and TCRdb retains in-frame clones only, with some absent. The sample yields tens of thousands of clones, around 75% seen once. With regard to this clone: The target antigen is unknown.

The study, taken as a whole, reports: Later on, analysis showed that most CMV-associated TCR beta chains appeared to be HLA-restricted. Based on reports, TCR beta sequences accurately predicted HLA-A and HLA-B alleles for most subjects. The study found most TCR sequences rare, yet found some public TCRs in many donors.

Source material: PBMCs. The receptor's source is a man aged 45 to 65 in good health and CMV-seropositive. The chain links TRBV9 to TRBJ2-1, with D possibly TRBD2 on 6 matching bases. This CDR3 is CASSPLGTSYNEQFF. Here the CDR3 DNA reads TGTGCCAGCAGCCCCCTCGGGACTTCCTACAATGAGCAGTTCTTC.